The next 3 T cell receptor beta chains were all read from a single sample in a study of blood T cells in healthy people across ages. A second PCR, run for about 7 to 11 cycles, used a sample-barcoded 5' primer plus a J-beta primer mix. TCRdb processed the 5' RACE reads anew with MiXCR; each CDR3 protein has one entry. This table holds around 1,800,000 distinct CDR3 sequences, about two fifths found once. Sequences were obtained from blood. All receptors derive from a human donor in good health.

This clonotype has more than one count but fewer than ten. The chain uses TRBV4-3 and TRBJ2-7, with D perhaps being TRBD1 or TRBD2 (5 bases each). The CDR3 consists of 15 residues. V was trimmed by 1 base and J by 3 bases, leaving 13 bases between them. Germline loops: CDR1 LGHNA, CDR2 YSLEER. This CDR3 reads CASSQGSGRYYEQYF. CDR3 bases: TGCGCCAGCAGCCAAGGATCAGGGAGATACTACGAGCAGTACTTC.

This clonotype was counted at least ten times. The chain links TRBV29-1 to TRBJ2-4; D ambiguous. The J call may not be correct, given that the DNA end is closer to TRBJ2-7. This CDR3 comprises 10 residues. The germline V gene encodes CDR1 SQVTM and CDR2 ANQGSEA. The DNA of the CDR3 is TGCAGCGTTTGGCAGAACGAGCAGTACTTC. Translating it yields CSVWQNEQYF.

The J gene is TRBJ2-1, the V gene TRBV20-1; the D is unclear. CDR3 size: 16 residues. The V gene's germline CDR1 is DFQATT and CDR2 SNEGSKA (reference sequence). The V gene lost 3 bases and the J gene lost 5 bases, with 20 bases spanning the gap. The chain's CDR3 is CSARAAGPKGNNEQFF. CDR3 sequence (DNA): TGCAGTGCTAGGGCCGCCGGGCCTAAAGGAAACAATGAGCAGTTCTTC.